The present entry profiles one T cell receptor (beta chain) with its context. Its antigen has not been determined. Base qualities were left out, and no much larger clone turns up one base away. The entry originates in a study of T-cell memory formation after mild COVID-19 (dated by TCRdb to about 2021). About the investigation overall: TCR sequence clusters from the two donors were largely donor specific. Two young, previously healthy adult volunteers, one female and one male, were included in the cohort. Longitudinal TCRalpha and TCRbeta repertoire sequencing tracked T-cell clones expanding and contracting after mild COVID-19 in two donors.

Sequencing took place on an Illumina NovaSeq 6000. TCRalpha and TCRbeta cDNA libraries were constructed by 5'RACE with constant-segment primers, with sample barcodes and unique molecular identifiers being introduced. RNA was extracted from every sample with Trizol reagent. The libraries were amplified in two PCR steps, and the second step added a second sample barcode and Illumina TruSeq adapters. Sequencing of the libraries was done on an Illumina NovaSeq, producing 2 x 150 bp paired-end reads. Under the source paper's analysis protocol: Reads were demultiplexed and collapsed into UMI-guided consensus sequences with migec v1.2.7. Using mixcr v2.1.11, UMI consensuses were aligned to TRA and TRB V and J templates and then assembled into clonotypes. A clonotype was counted as expanded or contracted only if both edgeR and NoisET called the change significant, with noise models trained on biological replicates. For edgeR calls, the thresholds were a false discovery rate-adjusted p below 0.01 and a log2 fold-change of 1. PCA with hierarchical clustering of max-normalized trajectories of the 1000 most abundant clonotypes was used as exploratory dynamics analysis. Each responding clone was given a CD4 or CD8 phenotype based on the CD4+ and CD8+ repertoires, which had been sequenced separately. TCRdb itself trimmed the public reads at Q25 with fastp, ran MiXCR and retained productive beta chains. Every CDR3 protein is listed once, alongside the most common genes and DNA of its rows. The V and J calls, along with clone size, are taken from TCRdb and not from the paper's own processing. This sample holds around 200,000 distinct CDR3 sequences; about a fifth were observed only once. The ten most abundant clones make up under 25% of the sample.

Ficoll-Paque density gradient centrifugation was the method used to isolate PBMCs. Paper-wide results and their limitations: Contracting CD4+ clones turned up mainly in the CM and EM memory subsets, whereas EMRA was where CD8+ clones were enriched. Some responding clones were found in pre-infection memory, which suggests that pre-existing cross-reactive memory T cells took part in the SARS-CoV-2 response. The study covered only a couple of mild cases, and larger cohorts including severe cases with pre-infection samples were considered necessary. The second-wave clones that peaked on day 37 were not confirmed to be SARS-CoV-2 specific. Clones contracting from day 15 to 85 had balanced CD4/CD8 phenotypes, while a second wave expanding from day 15 to 37 was biased towards CD4+.

The CDR1 and CDR2 encoded by the germline V gene (reference sequence) are MNHEY and SMNVEV. Trimming removed 0 bases from V and 1 base from J, leaving 10 bases between the germline ends. Measured from the cysteine to the phenylalanine, the CDR3 is 15 residues long. Only the CDR3 region is kept as DNA, spanning 45 bases read in frame from base 1. Sequenced input: PBMCs or a T cell subset sorted from them (not recorded which). The sequence links TRBV27 to TRBJ2-7, with no reliable assignment of the D segment. The clonotype was recovered from an adult woman who had mild COVID-19 (a few samples of this study predate the infection). The sample titles of this study are shuffled in the database, so cell type and time point are left out; the donor was told from shared clones. The bases read TGTGCCAGCAGTTTATCCGGACCGAATTCCTACGAGCAGTACTTC. It translates as CASSLSGPNSYEQYF.